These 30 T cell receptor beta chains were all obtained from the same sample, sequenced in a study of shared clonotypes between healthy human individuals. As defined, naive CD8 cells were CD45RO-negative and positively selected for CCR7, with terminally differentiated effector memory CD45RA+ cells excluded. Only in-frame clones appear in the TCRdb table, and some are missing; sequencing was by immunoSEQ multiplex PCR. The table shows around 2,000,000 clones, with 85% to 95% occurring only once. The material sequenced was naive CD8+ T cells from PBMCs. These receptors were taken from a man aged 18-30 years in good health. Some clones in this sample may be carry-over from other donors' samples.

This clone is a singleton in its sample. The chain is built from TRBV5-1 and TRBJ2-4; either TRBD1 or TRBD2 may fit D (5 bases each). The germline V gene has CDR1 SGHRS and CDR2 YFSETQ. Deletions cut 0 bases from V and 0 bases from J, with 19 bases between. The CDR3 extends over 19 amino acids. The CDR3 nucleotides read TGCGCCAGCAGCTTGGAAGGGACCGCTACGATACTAGCCAAAAACATTCAGTACTTC. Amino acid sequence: CASSLEGTATILAKNIQYF.

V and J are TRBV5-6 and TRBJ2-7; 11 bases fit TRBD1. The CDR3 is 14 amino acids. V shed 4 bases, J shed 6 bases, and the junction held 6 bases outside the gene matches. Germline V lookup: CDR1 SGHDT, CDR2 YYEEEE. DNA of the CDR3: TGTGCCAGCAGCCCCGGGACAGGGGGACGCGAGCAGTACTTC. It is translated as CASSPGTGGREQYF.

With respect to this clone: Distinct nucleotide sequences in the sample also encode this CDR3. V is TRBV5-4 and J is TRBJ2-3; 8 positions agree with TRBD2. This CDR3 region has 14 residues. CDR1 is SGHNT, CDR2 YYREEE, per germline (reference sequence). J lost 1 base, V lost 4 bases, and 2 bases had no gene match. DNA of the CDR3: TGTGCCAGCAGCCCCGGGGGGGGCACAGATACGCAGTATTTT. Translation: CASSPGGGTDTQYF.

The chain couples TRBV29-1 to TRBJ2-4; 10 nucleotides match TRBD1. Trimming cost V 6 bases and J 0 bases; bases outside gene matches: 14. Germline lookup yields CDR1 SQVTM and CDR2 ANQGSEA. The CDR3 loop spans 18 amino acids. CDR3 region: CSVSGGTGERLAKNIQYF. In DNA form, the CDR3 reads TGCAGCGTGAGCGGTGGGACAGGGGAAAGACTAGCCAAAAACATTCAGTACTTC.

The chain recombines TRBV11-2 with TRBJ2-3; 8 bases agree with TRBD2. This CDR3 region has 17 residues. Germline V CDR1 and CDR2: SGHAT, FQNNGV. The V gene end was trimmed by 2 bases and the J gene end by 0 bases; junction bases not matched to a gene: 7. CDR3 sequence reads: CASSLRLATSSTDTQYF. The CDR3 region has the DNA TGTGCCAGCAGCTTACGACTAGCGACTTCTAGCACAGATACGCAGTATTTT.

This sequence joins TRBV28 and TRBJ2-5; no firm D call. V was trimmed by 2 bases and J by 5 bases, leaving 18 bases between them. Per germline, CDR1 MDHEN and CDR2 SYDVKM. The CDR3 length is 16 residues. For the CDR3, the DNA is TGTGCCAGCAGTTTAATGTTCGGCTATAGCTGGGAGACCCAGTACTTC. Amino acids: CASSLMFGYSWETQYF.

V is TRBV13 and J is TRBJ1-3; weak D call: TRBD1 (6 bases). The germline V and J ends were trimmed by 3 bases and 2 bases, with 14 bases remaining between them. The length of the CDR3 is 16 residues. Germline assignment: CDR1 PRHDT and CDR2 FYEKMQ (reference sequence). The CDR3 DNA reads TGTGCCAGCAGCTTCGAGACAGGCACGACTGGAAACACCATATATTTT. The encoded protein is CASSFETGTTGNTIYF.

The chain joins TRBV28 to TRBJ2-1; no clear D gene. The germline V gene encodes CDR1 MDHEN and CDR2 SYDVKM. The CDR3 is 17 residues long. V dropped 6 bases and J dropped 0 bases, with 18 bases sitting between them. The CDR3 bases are TGTGCCAGCAGCTTTGATCGCACCCGGAGCTCCTACAATGAGCAGTTCTTC. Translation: CASSFDRTRSSYNEQFF.

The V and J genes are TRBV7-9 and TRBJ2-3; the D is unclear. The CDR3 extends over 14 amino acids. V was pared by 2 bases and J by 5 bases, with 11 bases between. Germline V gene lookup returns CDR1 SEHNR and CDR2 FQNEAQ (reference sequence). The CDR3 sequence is CASSLSISGDTQYF. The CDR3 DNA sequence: TGTGCCAGCAGCTTATCGATCTCGGGAGATACGCAGTATTTT.

This chain's CDR3 is CASSVAVDTQYF. Here the CDR3 DNA reads TGTGCCAGCAGCGTTGCGGTAGATACGCAGTATTTT. The rearrangement joins TRBV9 to TRBJ2-3; D is undetermined. This CDR3 region has 12 residues. Germline assignment: CDR1 SGDLS and CDR2 YYNGEE. Trimming shortened V by 2 bases and J by 5 bases, and 6 bases separated the two germline ends.

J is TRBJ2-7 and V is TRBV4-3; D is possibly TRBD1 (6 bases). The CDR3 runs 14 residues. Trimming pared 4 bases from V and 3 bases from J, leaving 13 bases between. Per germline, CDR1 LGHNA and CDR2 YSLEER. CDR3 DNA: TGCGCCAGCAGCCCTGGGGCAGGGGTCTACGAGCAGTACTTC. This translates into CASSPGAGVYEQYF.

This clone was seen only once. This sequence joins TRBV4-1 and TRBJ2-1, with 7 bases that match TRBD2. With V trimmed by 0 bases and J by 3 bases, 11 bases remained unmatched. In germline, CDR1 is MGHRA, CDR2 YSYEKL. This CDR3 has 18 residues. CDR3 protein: CASSQDGKPGGIYNEQFF. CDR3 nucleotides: TGCGCCAGCAGCCAAGATGGAAAACCGGGAGGAATCTACAATGAGCAGTTCTTC.

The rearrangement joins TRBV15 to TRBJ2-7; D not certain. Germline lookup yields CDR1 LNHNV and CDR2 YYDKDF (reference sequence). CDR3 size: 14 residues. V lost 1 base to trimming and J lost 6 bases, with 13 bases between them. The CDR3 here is CATSRAGVWGEQYF. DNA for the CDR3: TGTGCCACCAGCAGAGCTGGGGTCTGGGGCGAGCAGTACTTC.

CDR3 sequence reads: CASSPTPGREGTDTQYF. The DNA of the CDR3 is TGTGCCAGCAGTCCAACCCCCGGGCGGGAGGGCACAGATACGCAGTATTTT. The chain uses TRBV27 and TRBJ2-3, with TRBD2 identical over 8 bases. From germline, CDR1 is MNHEY and CDR2 SMNVEV (reference sequence). The length of the CDR3 is 17 residues. V gave up 5 bases and J gave up 1 base; unmatched junction bases: 11.

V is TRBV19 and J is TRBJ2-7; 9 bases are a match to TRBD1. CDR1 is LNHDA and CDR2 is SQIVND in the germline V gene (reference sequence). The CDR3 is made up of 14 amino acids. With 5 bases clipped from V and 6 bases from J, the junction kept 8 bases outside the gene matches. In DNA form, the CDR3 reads TGTGCCAGTAGTCCGGGACAGGGAGCCTTCGAGCAGTACTTC. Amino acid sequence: CASSPGQGAFEQYF.

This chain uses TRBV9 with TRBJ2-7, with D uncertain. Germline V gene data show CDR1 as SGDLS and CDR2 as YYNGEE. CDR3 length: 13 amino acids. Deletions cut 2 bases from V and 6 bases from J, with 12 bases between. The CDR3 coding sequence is TGTGCCAGCAGCGTTGGAGTTAACACCGAGCAGTACTTC. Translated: CASSVGVNTEQYF. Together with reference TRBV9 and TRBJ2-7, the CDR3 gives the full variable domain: DSGVTQTPKHLITATGQRVTLRCSPRSGDLSVYWYQQSLDQGLQFLIQYYNGEERAKGNILERFSAQQFPDLHSELNLSSLELGDSALYFCASSVGVNTEQYFGPGTRLTVT.

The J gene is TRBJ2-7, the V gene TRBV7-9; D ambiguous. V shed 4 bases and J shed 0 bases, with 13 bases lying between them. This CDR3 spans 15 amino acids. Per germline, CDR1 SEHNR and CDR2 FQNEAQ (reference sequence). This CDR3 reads CASSYGPSSSYEQYF. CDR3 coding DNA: TGTGCCAGCAGCTACGGACCGAGCAGCTCCTACGAGCAGTACTTC.

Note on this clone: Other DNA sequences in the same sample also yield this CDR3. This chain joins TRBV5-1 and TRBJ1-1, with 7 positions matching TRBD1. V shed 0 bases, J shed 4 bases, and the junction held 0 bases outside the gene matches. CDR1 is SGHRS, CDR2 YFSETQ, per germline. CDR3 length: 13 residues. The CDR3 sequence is CASSLDRGTEAFF. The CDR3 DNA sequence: TGCGCCAGCAGCTTGGACAGGGGCACTGAAGCTTTCTTT.

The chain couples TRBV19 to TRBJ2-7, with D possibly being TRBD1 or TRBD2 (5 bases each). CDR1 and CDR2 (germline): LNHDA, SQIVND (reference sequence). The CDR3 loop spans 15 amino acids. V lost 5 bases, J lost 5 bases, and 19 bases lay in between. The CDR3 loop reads CASSRGRLNFDEQYF. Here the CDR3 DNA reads TGTGCCAGTAGTCGGGGCAGGTTGAATTTTGACGAGCAGTACTTC.

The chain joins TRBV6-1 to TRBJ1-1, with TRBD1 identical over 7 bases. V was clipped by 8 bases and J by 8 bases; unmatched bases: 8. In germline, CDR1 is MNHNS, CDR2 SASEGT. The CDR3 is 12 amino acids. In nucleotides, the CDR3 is TGTGCCAGCTGGGACAGTCCCTCCGAAGCTTTCTTT. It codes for CASWDSPSEAFF.

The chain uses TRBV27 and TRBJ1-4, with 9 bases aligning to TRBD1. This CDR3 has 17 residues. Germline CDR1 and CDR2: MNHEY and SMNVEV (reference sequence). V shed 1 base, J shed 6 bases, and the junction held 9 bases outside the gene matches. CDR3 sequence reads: CASSLLGQQGAHEKLFF. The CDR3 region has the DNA TGTGCCAGCAGTTTATTGGGGCAACAGGGGGCGCATGAAAAACTGTTTTTT.

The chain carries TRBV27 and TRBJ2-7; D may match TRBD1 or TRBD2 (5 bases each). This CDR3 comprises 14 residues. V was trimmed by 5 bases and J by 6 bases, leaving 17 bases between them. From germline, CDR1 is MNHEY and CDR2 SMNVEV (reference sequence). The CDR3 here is CASSLRDGTVEQYF. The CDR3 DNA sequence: TGTGCCAGCAGTCTCCGGGACGGGACGGTCGAGCAGTACTTC.

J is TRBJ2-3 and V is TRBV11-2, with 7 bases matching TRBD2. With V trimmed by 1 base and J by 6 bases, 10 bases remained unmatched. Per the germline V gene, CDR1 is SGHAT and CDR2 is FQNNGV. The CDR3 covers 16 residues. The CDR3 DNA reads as TGTGCCAGCAGCTTAGTGGGGGGAGGGTTTGTGGATACGCAGTATTTT. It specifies CASSLVGGGFVDTQYF.

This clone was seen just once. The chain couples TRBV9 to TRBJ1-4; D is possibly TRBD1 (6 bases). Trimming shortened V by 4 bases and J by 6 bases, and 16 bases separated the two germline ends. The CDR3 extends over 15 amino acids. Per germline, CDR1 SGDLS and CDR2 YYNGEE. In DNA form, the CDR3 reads TGTGCCAGCAGCCCGGGGCAGGGGCTGTATGAAAAACTGTTTTTT. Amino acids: CASSPGQGLYEKLFF.

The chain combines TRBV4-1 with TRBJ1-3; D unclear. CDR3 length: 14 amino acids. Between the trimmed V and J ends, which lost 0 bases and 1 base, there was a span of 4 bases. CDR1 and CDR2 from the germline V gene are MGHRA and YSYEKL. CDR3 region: CASSQDISGNTIYF. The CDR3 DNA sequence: TGCGCCAGCAGCCAAGATATTTCTGGAAACACCATATATTTT.

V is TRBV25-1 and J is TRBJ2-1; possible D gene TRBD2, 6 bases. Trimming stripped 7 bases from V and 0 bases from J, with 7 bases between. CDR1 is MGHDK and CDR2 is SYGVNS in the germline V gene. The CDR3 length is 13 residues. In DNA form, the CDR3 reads TGTGCCAGCAATAGCGGCTCCTACAATGAGCAGTTCTTC. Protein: CASNSGSYNEQFF.

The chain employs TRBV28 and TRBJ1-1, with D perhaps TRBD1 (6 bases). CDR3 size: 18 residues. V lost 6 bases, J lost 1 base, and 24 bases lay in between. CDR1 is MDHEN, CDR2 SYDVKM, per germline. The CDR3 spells CASSLRGRLGGANTEAFF. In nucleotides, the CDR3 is TGTGCCAGCAGCTTGCGCGGCCGTCTGGGGGGGGCGAACACTGAAGCTTTCTTT.

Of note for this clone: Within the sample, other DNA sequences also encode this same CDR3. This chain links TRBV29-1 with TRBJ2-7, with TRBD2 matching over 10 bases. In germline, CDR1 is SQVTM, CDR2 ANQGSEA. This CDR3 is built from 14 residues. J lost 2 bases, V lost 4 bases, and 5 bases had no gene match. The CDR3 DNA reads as TGCAGCGTTGTCGGGACTAGCGTGACCTACGAGCAGTACTTC. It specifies CSVVGTSVTYEQYF.

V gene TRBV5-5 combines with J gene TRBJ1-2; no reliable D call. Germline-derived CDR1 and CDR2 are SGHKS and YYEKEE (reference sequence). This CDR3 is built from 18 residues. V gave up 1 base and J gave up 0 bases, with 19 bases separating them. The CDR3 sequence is CASSLFINGRTPNYGYTF. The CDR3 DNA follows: TGTGCCAGCAGCTTGTTTATTAATGGACGTACGCCTAACTATGGCTACACCTTC.

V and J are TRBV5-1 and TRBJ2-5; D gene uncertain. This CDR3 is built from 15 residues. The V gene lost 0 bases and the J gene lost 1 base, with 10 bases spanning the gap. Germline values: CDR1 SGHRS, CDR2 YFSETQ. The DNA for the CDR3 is TGCGCCAGCAGCTTGGCGCCAGCACGCCAAGAGACCCAGTACTTC. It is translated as CASSLAPARQETQYF. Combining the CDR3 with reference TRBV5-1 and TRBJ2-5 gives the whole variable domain KAGVTQTPRYLIKTRGQQVTLSCSPISGHRSVSWYQQTPGQGLQFLFEYFSETQRNKGNFPGRFSGRQFSNSRSEMNVSTLELGDSALYLCASSLAPARQETQYFGPGTRLLVL.